A selection of T cell receptor beta chains follows, all from one sample in a study of follicular helper T cells after annual influenza vaccination. Method: immunoSEQ multiplex PCR; TCRdb's copy keeps in-frame clones and lacks some. This sample yields under 12,000 clones, of which around four fifths are seen a single time; around 0.79% belongs to the top ten. The sample in question was CXCR5- memory CD4+ T cells sorted from blood, obtained 6 weeks after influenza vaccination. These receptors originate from an adult who received the influenza vaccine. Each CDR3 is given with its conserved first and last residue. The D gene is left open where the match is weak. Clone size, where shown, is once, few, many, or a class for clones that have expanded.

V: TRBV19
J: TRBJ1-5
D: TRBD1
size: once
CDR3: CASQTPGQGIQPQHF
DNA: TGTGCCAGTCAGACCCCGGGACAGGGTATACAGCCCCAGCATTTT

V: TRBV18
J: TRBJ1-3
D: -
size: -
CDR3: CASSLGQSSGNTIYF
DNA: TGTGCCAGCTCACTAGGACAGAGCTCTGGAAACACCATATATTTT

V: TRBV21-1
J: TRBJ2-5
D: -
size: -
CDR3: CASSKEPGAQETQYF
DNA: TGTGCCAGCAGCAAAGAGCCGGGAGCCCAAGAGACCCAGTACTTC

V: TRBV6-6
J: TRBJ2-7
D: -
size: -
CDR3: CASSSRRTASYEQYF
DNA: TGTGCCAGCAGTTCCAGAAGGACCGCCTCCTACGAGCAGTACTTC

V: TRBV5-6
J: TRBJ2-1
D: -
size: -
CDR3: CASSLVGLGRNEQFF
DNA: TGTGCCAGCAGCTTGGTCGGGTTAGGACGCAATGAGCAGTTCTTC

V: TRBV28
J: TRBJ1-5
D: -
size: -
CDR3: CASSLAFPGYNQPQHF
DNA: TGTGCCAGCAGTTTGGCTTTCCCGGGGTACAATCAGCCCCAGCATTTT

V: TRBV15
J: TRBJ2-7
D: -
size: -
CDR3: CATSTNYEQYF
DNA: TGTGCCACCAGCACCAACTACGAGCAGTACTTC

V: TRBV15
J: TRBJ2-1
D: -
size: -
CDR3: CATSRGTVSYNEQFF
DNA: TGTGCCACCAGCAGGGGGACTGTCTCCTACAATGAGCAGTTCTTC

V: TRBV18
J: TRBJ2-1
D: -
size: -
CDR3: CASSPLDSGSTSYNEQFF
DNA: TGTGCCAGCTCACCCCTAGACAGCGGATCAACCTCCTACAATGAGCAGTTCTTC

V: TRBV18
J: TRBJ1-3
D: -
size: -
CDR3: CASSPQGINSGNTIYF
DNA: TGTGCCAGCTCACCACAGGGGATTAACTCTGGAAACACCATATATTTT

V: TRBV11-2
J: TRBJ2-2
D: TRBD2
size: -
CDR3: CASSFVSGAAGELFF
DNA: TGTGCCAGCAGCTTCGTTAGCGGGGCGGCCGGGGAGCTGTTTTTT

V: TRBV28
J: TRBJ2-2
D: TRBD1
size: -
CDR3: CASSSRGRNTGELFF
DNA: TGTGCCAGCAGTTCAAGGGGGCGGAACACCGGGGAGCTGTTTTTT

V: TRBV7-2
J: TRBJ1-3
D: -
size: -
CDR3: CASSFDRFSGNTIYF
DNA: TGTGCCAGCAGCTTCGATCGGTTCTCTGGAAACACCATATATTTT

V: TRBV2
J: TRBJ1-1
D: TRBD1
size: -
CDR3: CASTGQGIGEAFF
DNA: TGTGCCAGCACGGGACAGGGAATCGGTGAAGCTTTCTTT

V: TRBV27
J: TRBJ2-1
D: TRBD2
size: -
CDR3: CASSLFSGGSSYNEQFF
DNA: TGTGCCAGCAGTTTATTTAGCGGGGGAAGCTCCTACAATGAGCAGTTCTTC

V: TRBV28
J: TRBJ2-4
D: -
size: -
CDR3: CASSIFTGTAKNIQYF
DNA: TGTGCCAGCAGTATCTTTACCGGGACAGCCAAAAACATTCAGTACTTC

V: TRBV19
J: TRBJ2-1
D: TRBD2
size: -
CDR3: CASSIDRLAGGPGEQFF
DNA: TGTGCCAGTAGTATAGATAGACTAGCGGGGGGCCCCGGTGAGCAGTTCTTC

V: TRBV30
J: TRBJ2-1
D: TRBD2
size: -
CDR3: CAWISNGLAGYNEQFF
DNA: TGTGCCTGGATTTCGAACGGACTAGCGGGATACAATGAGCAGTTCTTC

V: TRBV5-1
J: TRBJ2-3
D: TRBD2
size: once
CDR3: CASSPNQRGGTDTQYF
DNA: TGCGCCAGCAGCCCGAACCAGCGGGGAGGCACAGATACGCAGTATTTT

V: TRBV6-6
J: TRBJ2-2
D: TRBD2
size: -
CDR3: CASSTSGLANTGELFF
DNA: TGTGCCAGCAGTACCTCGGGACTAGCGAACACCGGGGAGCTGTTTTTT

V: TRBV7-9
J: TRBJ1-2
D: TRBD1
size: -
CDR3: CASSSQGNYGYTF
DNA: TGTGCCAGCAGCTCACAGGGGAACTATGGCTACACCTTC

V: TRBV7-8
J: TRBJ2-1
D: TRBD1
size: -
CDR3: CASSLQGQGTGNEQFF
DNA: TGTGCCAGCAGCTTGCAGGGACAGGGGACGGGCAATGAGCAGTTCTTC

V: TRBV6-6
J: TRBJ1-5
D: TRBD1
size: -
CDR3: CASSYSRQGANQPQHF
DNA: TGTGCCAGCAGTTACAGCCGACAGGGGGCCAATCAGCCCCAGCATTTT

V: TRBV6-6
J: TRBJ2-7
D: -
size: -
CDR3: CASSSIRQAYEQYF
DNA: TGTGCCAGCAGTTCAATACGTCAGGCCTACGAGCAGTACTTC

V: TRBV19
J: TRBJ1-5
D: TRBD1
size: once
CDR3: CASRPDRANQPQHF
DNA: TGTGCCAGTAGGCCCGACAGGGCCAATCAGCCCCAGCATTTT

V: TRBV10-3
J: TRBJ2-1
D: -
size: -
CDR3: CAISVVNEQFF
DNA: TGTGCCATCAGTGTGGTTAATGAGCAGTTCTTC

V: TRBV30
J: TRBJ2-7
D: -
size: -
CDR3: CAWSPTGTRGEQYF
DNA: TGTGCCTGGAGCCCCACCGGGACCCGGGGCGAGCAGTACTTC

V: TRBV5-1
J: TRBJ2-3
D: TRBD2
size: -
CDR3: CASSAASGTWTDTQYF
DNA: TGCGCCAGCAGCGCCGCTAGCGGGACGTGGACAGATACGCAGTATTTT

V: TRBV5-1
J: TRBJ2-2
D: TRBD2
size: -
CDR3: CASSPGLAWNTGELFF
DNA: TGCGCCAGCAGCCCGGGACTAGCGTGGAACACCGGGGAGCTGTTTTTT

V: TRBV25-1
J: TRBJ1-1
D: -
size: -
CDR3: CASSEYRGTEAFF
DNA: TGTGCCAGCAGTGAATATAGGGGAACTGAAGCTTTCTTT

V: TRBV5-1
J: TRBJ2-1
D: -
size: -
CDR3: CASSRGSYNEQFF
DNA: TGCGCCAGCAGCAGGGGGAGCTACAATGAGCAGTTCTTC

V: TRBV9
J: TRBJ1-1
D: -
size: -
CDR3: CASSPRSGNTEAFF
DNA: TGTGCCAGCAGCCCCAGATCGGGGAACACTGAAGCTTTCTTT

V: TRBV2
J: TRBJ1-2
D: -
size: few
CDR3: CASSPDSSGYTF
DNA: TGTGCCAGCAGTCCGGACAGTAGTGGCTACACCTTC

V: TRBV4-3
J: TRBJ1-2
D: -
size: -
CDR3: CASSRGRDSKDPGYTF
DNA: TGCGCCAGCAGCCGGGGACGGGACTCAAAGGACCCCGGCTACACCTTC

V: TRBV14
J: TRBJ2-5
D: -
size: -
CDR3: CASSQITYRQETQYF
DNA: TGTGCCAGCAGCCAAATCACTTACCGCCAAGAGACCCAGTACTTC

V: TRBV5-1
J: TRBJ1-2
D: -
size: -
CDR3: CASSPDGGSMVLNYGYTF
DNA: TGCGCCAGCAGTCCCGATGGAGGGAGCATGGTGCTTAACTATGGCTACACCTTC

V: TRBV6-5
J: TRBJ2-5
D: -
size: -
CDR3: CASRGEETQYF
DNA: TGTGCCAGCAGGGGGGAAGAGACCCAGTACTTC

V: TRBV18
J: TRBJ2-2
D: TRBD2
size: once
CDR3: CASSPLAGEYTGELFF
DNA: TGTGCCAGCTCACCTCTCGCGGGAGAATACACCGGGGAGCTGTTTTTT

V: TRBV6-1
J: TRBJ2-4
D: -
size: -
CDR3: CASSEGIAERAGVSKNIQYF
DNA: TGTGCCAGCAGTGAAGGGATAGCGGAGAGGGCGGGCGTGTCCAAAAACATTCAGTACTTC

V: TRBV18
J: TRBJ2-7
D: -
size: -
CDR3: CASSPGLASEQYF
DNA: TGTGCCAGCTCACCAGGACTGGCGAGCGAGCAGTACTTC

V: TRBV28
J: TRBJ2-2
D: -
size: -
CDR3: CASLGAGHTGELFF
DNA: TGTGCCAGCCTGGGAGCGGGCCACACCGGGGAGCTGTTTTTT

V: TRBV9
J: TRBJ2-7
D: -
size: -
CDR3: CASSVIASSSYEQYF
DNA: TGTGCCAGCAGCGTAATCGCTAGCAGCTCCTACGAGCAGTACTTC

V: TRBV21-1
J: TRBJ1-1
D: -
size: -
CDR3: CASSKIEDWTVRKNTEAFF
DNA: TGTGCCAGCAGCAAAATTGAGGACTGGACGGTTAGGAAGAACACTGAAGCTTTCTTT

V: TRBV19
J: TRBJ1-1
D: TRBD1
size: -
CDR3: CASSQGQGGTEAFF
DNA: TGTGCCAGTAGCCAGGGACAGGGAGGAACTGAAGCTTTCTTT

V: TRBV28
J: TRBJ1-1
D: -
size: -
CDR3: CASSYIYGQTNTEAFF
DNA: TGTGCCAGCAGCTACATCTACGGACAGACGAACACTGAAGCTTTCTTT

V: TRBV15
J: TRBJ2-7
D: TRBD2
size: few
CDR3: CATSRARLAGYEQYF
DNA: TGTGCCACCAGCAGAGCGAGACTAGCGGGTTACGAGCAGTACTTC

V: TRBV5-4
J: TRBJ1-5
D: -
size: few
CDR3: CASSLAPGSNQPQHF
DNA: TGTGCCAGCAGCTTGGCCCCCGGTAGCAATCAGCCCCAGCATTTT

V: TRBV2
J: TRBJ2-1
D: -
size: -
CDR3: CASSLTPVGKQFF
DNA: TGTGCCAGCAGTCTCACCCCCGTTGGGAAGCAGTTCTTC

V: TRBV13
J: TRBJ2-3
D: TRBD1
size: -
CDR3: CASSLTGGLSYF
DNA: TGTGCCAGCAGCCTTACAGGGGGCTTAAGTTATTTT

V: TRBV9
J: TRBJ1-1
D: -
size: -
CDR3: CASSTQGSTEAFF
DNA: TGTGCCAGCAGCACCCAGGGGAGCACTGAAGCTTTCTTT

V: TRBV7-9
J: TRBJ2-3
D: -
size: -
CDR3: CASSERDTQYF
DNA: TGTGCCAGCAGCGAGCGGGATACGCAGTATTTT

V: TRBV25-1
J: TRBJ2-3
D: -
size: -
CDR3: CASSPRLETDTQYF
DNA: TGTGCCAGCAGTCCCCGGCTAGAGACAGATACGCAGTATTTT

V: TRBV6-6
J: TRBJ2-1
D: TRBD2
size: -
CDR3: CASSYPQRGTYNEQFF
DNA: TGTGCCAGCAGTTACCCCCAGCGGGGGACCTACAATGAGCAGTTCTTC